The following is a TCR beta chain sequence with its context. Antigen specificity is unknown. The CDR3 has 16 amino acids. V dropped 0 bases and J dropped 9; count of bases not matched to a gene: 8. Germline-derived CDR1 and CDR2 are LGHNA and YNFKEQ. This record comes from a study of cytomegalovirus exposure and HLA in healthy donors. Findings of the study overall: Most TCR sequences showed up rarely, but some public TCRs showed up in many donors.

Use of 60 Vbeta and 13 Jbeta primers characterized the PCR. Using immunoSEQ multiplex PCR, the repertoire was profiled, and TCRdb retains in-frame clones only, with some absent. The sample consists of about 130,000 clones, approximately 82% of them appearing once. The sample comprised PBMCs. The chain is built from TRBV4-2 and TRBJ1-4; 9 bases map to TRBD1. The sequence was obtained from a boy aged 2 to 10 in good health and CMV-seronegative. The CDR3 loop reads CASSQEPHRGQKKLFF. In DNA form, the CDR3 reads TGTGCCAGCAGCCAAGAACCCCACAGGGGGCAGAAAAAACTGTTTTTT.